Here is one T cell receptor beta chain with its context. Its antigen is currently unknown. UMI-tagged 5'RACE template switching yielded the TCR beta cDNA. TCRdb re-called the 5' RACE reads; one entry per CDR3 protein, DNA not given. Seen in this sample are more than 90,000 distinct CDR3 sequences; the ten most common clones hold less than 20%. The sample originates from a study of T cells expressing NK-cell markers. About the study: Among eight sequenced donors, seven carried HCMV seropositivity while one was seronegative. Notes on the study in general: These clonotypes also led the CD3+CD56-NKG2C+ fraction in a handful of donors.

The CDR3 runs 14 residues. The receptor comes from a woman between 18 and 75 years old in good health. Source material: blood T cells: a sorted CD56 or NKG2C T cell subset, CD4+ or CD8+ T cells, or bulk PBMC T cells (not recorded which). The V gene is TRBV12-3 or TRBV12-4, the J gene TRBJ2-6. The CDR3 sequence is CASNDPSGANVLTF.